This record covers a single TCR beta chain. Its matching antigen is unknown. Germline V gene sequence: CDR1 SNHLY, CDR2 FYNNEI. The CDR3 has 14 amino acids. Trimming took 5 bases from V and 4 from J, leaving 14 bases between them. This specimen belongs to a study of T cell repertoires in cytomegalovirus infection. The overall study: Public TCR beta signatures were indicative of both CMV infection and a matching HLA type.

TCRdb ran MiXCR on the reads and lists one entry per CDR3 protein. Here the sample spans around 500,000 distinct CDR3 sequences, roughly 46% being singletons. Broader study findings: What dominated the ex vivo response were HLA-C-restricted CMV-specific TCR beta clonotypes.

The source is a human donor in good health (CMV status not recorded). Some clones in this sample may be carry-over from other donors' samples. The V and J genes are TRBV2 and TRBJ2-5; D remains ambiguous. Specimen: cultured PBMCs, collected from culture after CMV antigen stimulation. The CDR3 region is CASSWGGIPETQYF. The CDR3, as DNA: TGTGCCAGCAGTTGGGGTGGTATCCCAGAGACCCAGTACTTC.